The table lists the clone carrying this T cell receptor (beta chain) with many counts. The primer mix had 60 Vbeta and 13 Jbeta primers. Clones were sequenced by immunoSEQ multiplex PCR, and TCRdb holds only the in-frame ones, with some missing. The profile shows roughly 300,000 clones, more than 80% of them singletons. V lost 2 bases to trimming and J lost 1 base, with 9 bases between them. The CDR3 extends over 15 amino acids. Germline CDR1 reads LGHNA; CDR2 reads YSLEER. This entry is derived from a study of cytomegalovirus exposure and HLA in healthy donors. About the research overall: Researchers previously reported finding fewer than 140 million unique TCR beta sequences from about 170 million T cells.

V gene TRBV4-3 combines with J gene TRBJ1-5; D remains ambiguous. The sequenced sample was PBMCs. The sequence was collected from a man aged 40-55 years in good health and CMV-seropositive. DNA of the CDR3: TGCGCCAGCAGCCAAAGTTCCGGGAGCAATCAGCCCCAGCATTTT. It translates to CASSQSSGSNQPQHF.